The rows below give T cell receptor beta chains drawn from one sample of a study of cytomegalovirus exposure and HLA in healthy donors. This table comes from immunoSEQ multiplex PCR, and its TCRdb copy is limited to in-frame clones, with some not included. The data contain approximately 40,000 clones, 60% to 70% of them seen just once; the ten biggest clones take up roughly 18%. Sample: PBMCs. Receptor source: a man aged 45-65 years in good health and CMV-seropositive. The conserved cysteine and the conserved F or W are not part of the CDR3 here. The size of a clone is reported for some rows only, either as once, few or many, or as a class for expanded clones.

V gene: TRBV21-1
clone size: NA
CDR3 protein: ASSKEDAGTGLGEQY

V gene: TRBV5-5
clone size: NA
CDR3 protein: ASSWDSNTEAF

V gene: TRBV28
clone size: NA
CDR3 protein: ASSSGGYT

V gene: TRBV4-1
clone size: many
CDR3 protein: ASSQGPTFLGELF

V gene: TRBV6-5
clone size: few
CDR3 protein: ASSYWSGTEAF

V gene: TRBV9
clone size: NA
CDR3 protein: ASTGAGETQY

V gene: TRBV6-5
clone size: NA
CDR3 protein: ASKPDRVWRGYT

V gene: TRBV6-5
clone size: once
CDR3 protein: ASSYRGDRSYEQY

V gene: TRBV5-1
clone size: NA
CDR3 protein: ASSLGPSYQPQH

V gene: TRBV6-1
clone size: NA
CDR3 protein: ASSEKRQLNTGELF

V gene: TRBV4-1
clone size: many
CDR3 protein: ASSRTGSTGELF

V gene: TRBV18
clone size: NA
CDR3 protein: ASSPGQGLSYEQY

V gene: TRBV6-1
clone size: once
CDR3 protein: ASISLGAYNEQF

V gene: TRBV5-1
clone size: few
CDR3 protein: ASSWGGEPYEQY

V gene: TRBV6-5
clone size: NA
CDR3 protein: ASSYFREAAYYGYT

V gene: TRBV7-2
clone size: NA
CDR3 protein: ASSLAKYFEAF

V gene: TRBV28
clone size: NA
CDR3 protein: ASSPEDSPYEQY

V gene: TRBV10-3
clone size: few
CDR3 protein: AISGGGHQPQH

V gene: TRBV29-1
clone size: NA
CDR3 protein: SVEVTGEKLF

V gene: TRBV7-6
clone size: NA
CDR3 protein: ASSLGQGVEYGYT

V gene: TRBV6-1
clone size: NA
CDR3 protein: ASSEGDRLYEQY

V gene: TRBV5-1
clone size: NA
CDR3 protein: ASSLLAGDLDTQY

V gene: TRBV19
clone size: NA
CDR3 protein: ASSMTVGGYGYT

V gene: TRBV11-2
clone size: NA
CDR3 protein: ASTLGRGGTQY

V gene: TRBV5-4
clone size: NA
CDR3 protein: ASSRDRGQNYGYT

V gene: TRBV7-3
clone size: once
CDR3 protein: ASSFGQAADTQY

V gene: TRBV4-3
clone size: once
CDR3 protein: ASSPVEKNYGYT

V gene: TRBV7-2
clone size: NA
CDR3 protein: ASSGEDRGTYNSPLH

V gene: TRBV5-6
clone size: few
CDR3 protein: ASGPSGGARNEQF

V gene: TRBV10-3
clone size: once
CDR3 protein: AINPIAGGSLTYNEQF

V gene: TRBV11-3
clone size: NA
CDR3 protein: ASSLGGNRGETQY

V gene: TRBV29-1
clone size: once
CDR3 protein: SAQRTGMNTEAF

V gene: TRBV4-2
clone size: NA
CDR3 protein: ASSQAGTSGGALTDTQY

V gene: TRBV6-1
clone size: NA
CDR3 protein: ASEGQVFTDTQY

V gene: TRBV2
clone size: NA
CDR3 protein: ASSPAGSSSYNSPLH

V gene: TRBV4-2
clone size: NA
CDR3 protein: ASSQGTWQSSNYGYT

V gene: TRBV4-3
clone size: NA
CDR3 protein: ASSRTGGYEQF

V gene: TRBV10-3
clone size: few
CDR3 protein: ATLGLAGEDEQF

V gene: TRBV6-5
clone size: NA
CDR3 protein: ASSYGQYTEAF

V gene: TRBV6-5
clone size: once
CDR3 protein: ASSYLYSTGSDGYT

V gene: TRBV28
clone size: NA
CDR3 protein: ASGIDRGGYEQY

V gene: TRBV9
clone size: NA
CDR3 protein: ASSVFSGAGNTIY

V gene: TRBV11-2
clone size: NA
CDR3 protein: ASSLGSSGNSPLH

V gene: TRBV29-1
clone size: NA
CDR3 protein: SALGATNEKLF

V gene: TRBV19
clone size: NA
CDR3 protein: ASSPQGTGATGVNTEAF

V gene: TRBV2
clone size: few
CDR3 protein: ASSYGQGGTEAF

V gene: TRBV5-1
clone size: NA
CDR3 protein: ASSLLGTGSDEQF

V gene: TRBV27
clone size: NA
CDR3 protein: ASSRDRDTEAF